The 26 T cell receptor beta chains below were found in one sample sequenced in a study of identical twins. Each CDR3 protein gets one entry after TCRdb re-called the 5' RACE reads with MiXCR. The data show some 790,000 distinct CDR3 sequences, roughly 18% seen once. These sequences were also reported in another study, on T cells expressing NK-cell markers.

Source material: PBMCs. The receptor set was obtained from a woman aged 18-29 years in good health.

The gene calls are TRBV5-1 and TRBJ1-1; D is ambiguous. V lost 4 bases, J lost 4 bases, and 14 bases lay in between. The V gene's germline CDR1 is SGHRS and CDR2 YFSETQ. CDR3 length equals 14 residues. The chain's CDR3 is CASSPAEGGTEAFF. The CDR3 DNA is TGCGCCAGCAGCCCGGCCGAGGGAGGCACTGAAGCTTTCTTT. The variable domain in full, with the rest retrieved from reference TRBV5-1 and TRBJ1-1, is KAGVTQTPRYLIKTRGQQVTLSCSPISGHRSVSWYQQTPGQGLQFLFEYFSETQRNKGNFPGRFSGRQFSNSRSEMNVSTLELGDSALYLCASSPAEGGTEAFFGQGTRLTVV.

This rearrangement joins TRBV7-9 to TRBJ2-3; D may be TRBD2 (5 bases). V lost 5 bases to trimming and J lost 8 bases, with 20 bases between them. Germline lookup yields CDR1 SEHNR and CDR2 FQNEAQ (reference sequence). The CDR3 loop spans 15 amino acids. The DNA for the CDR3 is TGTGCCAGCAGCCTTGGTGGTAGCGCCTTGGCTACGCAGTATTTT. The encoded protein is CASSLGGSALATQYF.

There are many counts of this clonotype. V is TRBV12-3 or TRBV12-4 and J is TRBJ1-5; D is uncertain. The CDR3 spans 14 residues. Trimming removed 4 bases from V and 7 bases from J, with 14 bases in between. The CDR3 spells CASSYPDGLQPQHF. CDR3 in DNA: TGTGCCAGCAGTTATCCCGACGGTTTGCAGCCCCAGCATTTT.

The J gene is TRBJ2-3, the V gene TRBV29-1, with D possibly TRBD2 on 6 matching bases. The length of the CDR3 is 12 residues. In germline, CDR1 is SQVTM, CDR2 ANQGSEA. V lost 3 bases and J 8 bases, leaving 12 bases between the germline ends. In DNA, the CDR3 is TGCAGCGTTGAGGCGGGATTCAGTACGCAGTATTTT. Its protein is CSVEAGFSTQYF.

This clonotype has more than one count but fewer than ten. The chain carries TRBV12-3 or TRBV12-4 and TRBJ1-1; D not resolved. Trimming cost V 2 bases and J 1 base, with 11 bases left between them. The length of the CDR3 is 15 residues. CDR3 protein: CASSLSGGQNTEAFF. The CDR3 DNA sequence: TGTGCCAGCAGTTTATCGGGCGGGCAGAACACTGAAGCTTTCTTT.

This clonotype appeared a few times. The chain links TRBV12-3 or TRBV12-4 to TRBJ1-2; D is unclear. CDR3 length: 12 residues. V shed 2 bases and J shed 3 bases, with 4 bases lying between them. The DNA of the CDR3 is TGTGCCAGCAGTTTAATCGACTATGGCTACACCTTC. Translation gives CASSLIDYGYTF.

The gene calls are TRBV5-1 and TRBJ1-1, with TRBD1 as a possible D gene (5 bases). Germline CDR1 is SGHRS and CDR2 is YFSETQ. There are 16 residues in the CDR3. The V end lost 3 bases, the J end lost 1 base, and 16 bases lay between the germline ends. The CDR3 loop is CASSYPSGLSNTEAFF. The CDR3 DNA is TGCGCCAGCAGCTATCCTTCGGGACTATCGAACACTGAAGCTTTCTTT. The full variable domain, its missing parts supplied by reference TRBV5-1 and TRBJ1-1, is KAGVTQTPRYLIKTRGQQVTLSCSPISGHRSVSWYQQTPGQGLQFLFEYFSETQRNKGNFPGRFSGRQFSNSRSEMNVSTLELGDSALYLCASSYPSGLSNTEAFFGQGTRLTVV.

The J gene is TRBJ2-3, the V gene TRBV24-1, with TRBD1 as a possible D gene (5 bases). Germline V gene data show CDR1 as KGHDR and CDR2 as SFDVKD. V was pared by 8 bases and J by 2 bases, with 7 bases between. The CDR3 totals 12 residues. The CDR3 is CATTQDTDTQYF. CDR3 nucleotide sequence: TGTGCCACCACACAGGACACAGATACGCAGTATTTT.

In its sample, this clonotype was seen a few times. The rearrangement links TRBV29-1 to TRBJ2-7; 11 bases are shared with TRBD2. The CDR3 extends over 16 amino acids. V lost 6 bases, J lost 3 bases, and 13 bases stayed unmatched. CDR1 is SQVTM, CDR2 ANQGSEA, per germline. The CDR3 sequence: CSVALGIAGGIYEQYF. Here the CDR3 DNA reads TGCAGCGTGGCCCTGGGGATAGCGGGGGGGATCTACGAGCAGTACTTC.

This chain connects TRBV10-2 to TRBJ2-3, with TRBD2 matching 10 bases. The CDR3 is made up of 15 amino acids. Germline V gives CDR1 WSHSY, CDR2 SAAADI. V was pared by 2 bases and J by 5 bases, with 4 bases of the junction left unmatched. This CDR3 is CASSEIQREGDTQYF. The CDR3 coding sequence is TGCGCCAGCAGTGAGATCCAGCGGGAGGGAGATACGCAGTATTTT.

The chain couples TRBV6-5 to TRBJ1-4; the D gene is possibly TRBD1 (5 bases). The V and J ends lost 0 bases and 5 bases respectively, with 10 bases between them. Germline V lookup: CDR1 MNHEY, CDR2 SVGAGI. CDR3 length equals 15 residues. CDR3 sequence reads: CASSYSGQGNEKLFF. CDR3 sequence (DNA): TGTGCCAGCAGTTACTCGGGGCAGGGAAATGAAAAACTGTTTTTT.

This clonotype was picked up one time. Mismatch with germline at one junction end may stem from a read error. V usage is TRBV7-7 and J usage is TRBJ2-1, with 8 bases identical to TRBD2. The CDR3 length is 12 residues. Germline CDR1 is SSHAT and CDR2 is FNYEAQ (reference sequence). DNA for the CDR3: TGTGCTAGCAGCCAAAGCGGGGGTGAGCAGTTCTTC. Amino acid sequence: CASSQSGGEQFF.

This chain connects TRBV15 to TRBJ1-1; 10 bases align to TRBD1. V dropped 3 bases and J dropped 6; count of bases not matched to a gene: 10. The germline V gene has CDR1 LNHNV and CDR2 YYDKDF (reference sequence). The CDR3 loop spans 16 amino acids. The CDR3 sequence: CATSSQGWGQGPEAFF. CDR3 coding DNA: TGTGCCACCAGCAGCCAAGGCTGGGGACAGGGGCCTGAAGCTTTCTTT.

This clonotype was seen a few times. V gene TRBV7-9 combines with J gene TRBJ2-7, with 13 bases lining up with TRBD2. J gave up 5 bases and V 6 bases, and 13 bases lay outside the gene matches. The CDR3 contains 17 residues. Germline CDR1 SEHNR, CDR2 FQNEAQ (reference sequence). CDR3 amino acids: CASSPPGLAGVRDEQYF. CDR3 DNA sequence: TGTGCCAGCAGTCCACCTGGACTAGCGGGAGTTAGAGACGAGCAGTACTTC.

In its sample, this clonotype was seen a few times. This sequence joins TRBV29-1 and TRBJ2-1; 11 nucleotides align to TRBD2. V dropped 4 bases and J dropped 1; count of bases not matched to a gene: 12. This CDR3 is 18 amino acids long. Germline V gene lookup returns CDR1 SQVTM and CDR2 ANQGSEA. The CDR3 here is CSVAVAGGQGASYNEQFF. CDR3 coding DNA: TGCAGCGTTGCCGTAGCGGGAGGGCAAGGGGCTTCCTACAATGAGCAGTTCTTC.

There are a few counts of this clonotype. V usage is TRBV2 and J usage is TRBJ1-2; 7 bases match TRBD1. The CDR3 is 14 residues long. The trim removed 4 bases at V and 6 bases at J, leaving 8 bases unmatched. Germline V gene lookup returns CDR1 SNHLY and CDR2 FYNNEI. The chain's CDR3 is CASSVSTGTHGYTF. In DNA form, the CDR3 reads TGTGCCAGCAGTGTATCGACAGGGACCCATGGCTACACCTTC.

The CDR3, as DNA: TGTGCCAGCCAACTGCGACGGTCTGGGGCCAACGTCCTGACTTTC. Its translation is CASQLRRSGANVLTF. The chain uses TRBV2 and TRBJ2-6; D not resolved. From germline, CDR1 is SNHLY and CDR2 FYNNEI. The CDR3 is 15 residues long. Trimming took off 8 bases at V and 1 base at J, with 12 bases between the two ends.

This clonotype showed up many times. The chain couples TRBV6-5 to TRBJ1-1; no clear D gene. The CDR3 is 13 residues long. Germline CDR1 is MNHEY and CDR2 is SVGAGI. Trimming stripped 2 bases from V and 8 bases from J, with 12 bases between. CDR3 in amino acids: CASSYQLTGEAFF. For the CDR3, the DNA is TGTGCCAGCAGTTACCAGTTGACCGGGGAAGCTTTCTTT.

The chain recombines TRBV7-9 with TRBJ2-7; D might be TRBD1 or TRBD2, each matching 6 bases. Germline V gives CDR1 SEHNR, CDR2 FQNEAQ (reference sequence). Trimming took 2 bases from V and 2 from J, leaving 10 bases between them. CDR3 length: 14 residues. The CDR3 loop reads CASSLKGGTYEQYF. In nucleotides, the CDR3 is TGTGCCAGCAGCTTAAAGGGGGGTACCTACGAGCAGTACTTC. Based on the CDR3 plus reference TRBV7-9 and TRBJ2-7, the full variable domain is DTGVSQNPRHKITKRGQNVTFRCDPISEHNRLYWYRQTLGQGPEFLTYFQNEAQLEKSRLLSDRFSAERPKGSFSTLEIQRTEQGDSAMYLCASSLKGGTYEQYFGPGTRLTVT.

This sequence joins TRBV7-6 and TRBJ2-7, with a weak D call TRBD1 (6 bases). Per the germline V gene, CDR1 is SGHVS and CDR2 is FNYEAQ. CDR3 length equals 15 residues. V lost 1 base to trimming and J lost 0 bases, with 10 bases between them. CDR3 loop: CASSLGDTFSYEQYF. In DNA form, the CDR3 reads TGTGCCAGCAGCTTAGGGGACACCTTCTCCTACGAGCAGTACTTC.

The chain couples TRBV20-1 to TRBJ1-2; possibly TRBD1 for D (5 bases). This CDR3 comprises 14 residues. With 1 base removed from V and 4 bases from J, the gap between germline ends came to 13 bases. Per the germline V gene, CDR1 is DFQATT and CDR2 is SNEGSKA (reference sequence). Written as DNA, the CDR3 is TGCAGTGCTAGAGTCCAGGGCTCGGCCTATGGCTACACCTTC. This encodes CSARVQGSAYGYTF.

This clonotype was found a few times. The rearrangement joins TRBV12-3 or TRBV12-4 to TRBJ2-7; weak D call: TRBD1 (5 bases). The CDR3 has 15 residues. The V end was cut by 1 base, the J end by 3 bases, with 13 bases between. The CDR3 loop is CASSLGVDTDYEQYF. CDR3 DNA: TGTGCCAGCAGTTTAGGGGTGGACACAGACTACGAGCAGTACTTC.

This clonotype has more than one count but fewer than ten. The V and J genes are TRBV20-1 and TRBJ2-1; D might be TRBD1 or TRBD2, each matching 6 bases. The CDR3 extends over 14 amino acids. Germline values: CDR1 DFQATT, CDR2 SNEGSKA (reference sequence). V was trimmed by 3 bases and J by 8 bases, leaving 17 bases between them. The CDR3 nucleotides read TGCAGTGCTAGCCTTGGGGGGACAAAATATGAGCAGTTCTTC. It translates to CSASLGGTKYEQFF.

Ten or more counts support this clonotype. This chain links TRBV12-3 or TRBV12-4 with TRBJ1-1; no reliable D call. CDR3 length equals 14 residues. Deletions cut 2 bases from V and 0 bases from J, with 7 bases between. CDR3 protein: CASSLRQMNTEAFF. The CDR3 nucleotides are TGTGCCAGCAGTTTAAGGCAGATGAACACTGAAGCTTTCTTT.

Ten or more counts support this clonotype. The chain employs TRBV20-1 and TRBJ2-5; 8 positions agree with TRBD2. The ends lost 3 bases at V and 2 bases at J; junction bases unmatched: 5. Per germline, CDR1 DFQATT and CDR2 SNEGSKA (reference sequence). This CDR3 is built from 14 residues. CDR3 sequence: CSASVAGRQETQYF. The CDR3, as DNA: TGCAGTGCTAGCGTAGCGGGAAGACAAGAGACCCAGTACTTC.

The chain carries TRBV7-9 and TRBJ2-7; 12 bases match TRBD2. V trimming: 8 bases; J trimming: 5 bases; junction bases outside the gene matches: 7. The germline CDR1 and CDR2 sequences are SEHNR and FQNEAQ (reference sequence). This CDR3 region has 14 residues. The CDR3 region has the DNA TGTGCCAGCCATTCCCTAGCGGGAGGGAACGAGCAGTACTTC. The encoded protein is CASHSLAGGNEQYF.